The 13 T cell receptor beta chains reported below all come from one sample, sequenced in a study of T-cell memory formation after mild COVID-19 (dated by TCRdb to the early 2020s). The library was obtained by 5' RACE. These reads were obtained on an Illumina NovaSeq 6000. The public reads were reprocessed in TCRdb via fastp at Q25 and MiXCR, keeping in-frame beta chains. Identical CDR3 protein sequences are pooled into one entry, listed with their most common genes and DNA. This sample gives approximately 300,000 distinct CDR3 sequences in total; about a sixth of them show up just once. Roughly 23% of the sample is in the top ten clones. Sequenced material: PBMCs or a T cell subset sorted from them (not recorded which). These receptors were taken from a man between 18 and 29 years old who had mild COVID-19 (a few samples of this study predate the infection). The sample titles of this study are shuffled in the database, so cell type and time point are left out; the donor was told from shared clones.

This clonotype was found a few times. The rearrangement links TRBV5-1 to TRBJ1-4; 9 bases agree with TRBD1. V was clipped by 2 bases and J by 8 bases; unmatched bases: 1. The CDR3 consists of 13 residues. Germline V gene data show CDR1 as SGHRS and CDR2 as YFSETQ. CDR3 protein: CASSFGTGEKLFF. Here the CDR3 DNA reads TGCGCCAGCAGCTTTGGGACAGGGGAAAAACTGTTTTTT.

This clonotype came up a few times. V and J are TRBV4-2 and TRBJ1-2, with D hard to call. Per germline, CDR1 LGHNA and CDR2 YNFKEQ. V was pared by 0 bases and J by 4 bases, with 15 bases between. The CDR3 has 16 amino acids. CDR3 nucleotide sequence: TGTGCCAGCAGCCAAGATCCGACCTCTCCCGGCTATGGCTACACCTTC. Translated, it gives CASSQDPTSPGYGYTF.

The gene calls are TRBV7-2 and TRBJ1-2, with D possibly matching TRBD1 (6 bases). Trimming shortened V by 3 bases and J by 5 bases, and 16 bases separated the two germline ends. The CDR3 loop spans 15 amino acids. In germline, CDR1 is SGHTA, CDR2 FQGNSA. DNA of the CDR3: TGTGCCAGCAGCTTCCCCTTAACAGGGACATATGGCTACACCTTC. Translated: CASSFPLTGTYGYTF.

This clonotype was found a few times. CDR3 amino acids: CASSEIGTWSGYTF. The CDR3 nucleotides are TGTGCCAGCAGTGAAATTGGGACGTGGAGTGGCTACACCTTC. The rearrangement links TRBV6-1 to TRBJ1-2; D might be TRBD1 (5 bases). The V gene lost 2 bases and the J gene lost 7 bases, with 14 bases spanning the gap. The length of the CDR3 is 14 residues. Germline CDR1 and CDR2: MNHNS and SASEGT.

This chain uses TRBV29-1 with TRBJ1-1; D not certain. Germline CDR1 and CDR2: SQVTM and ANQGSEA. CDR3 length equals 15 residues. V was clipped by 2 bases and J by 6 bases, with 19 bases between them. The CDR3 nucleotides are TGCAGCGTTGAACCCCGCCAAGTCACGGTTTCTGAAGCTTTCTTT. The encoded protein is CSVEPRQVTVSEAFF. Combining the CDR3 with reference TRBV29-1 and TRBJ1-1 gives the whole variable domain SAVISQKPSRDICQRGTSLTIQCQVDSQVTMMFWYRQQPGQSLTLIATANQGSEATYESGFVIDKFPISRPNLTFSTLTVSNMSPEDSSIYLCSVEPRQVTVSEAFFGQGTRLTVV.

This clonotype was detected a few times. This sequence joins TRBV4-3 and TRBJ1-2; TRBD1 is a possible D gene (5 bases). V lost 3 bases and J 4 bases, leaving 12 bases between the germline ends. This CDR3 spans 14 amino acids. In germline, CDR1 is LGHNA, CDR2 YSLEER. The CDR3 here is CASSQAGSGYGYTF. The CDR3 DNA reads as TGCGCCAGCAGCCAGGCAGGGAGCGGCTATGGCTACACCTTC.

This clonotype came up a few times. This chain uses TRBV7-3 with TRBJ2-5; possible D gene TRBD2, 6 bases. V lost 5 bases and J 1 base, leaving 14 bases between the germline ends. This CDR3 is 15 amino acids long. Germline values: CDR1 SGHTA, CDR2 FQGTGA. The CDR3 region has the DNA TGTGCCAGCAGCCGAAGTGCGGGAAGCCAAGAGACCCAGTACTTC. It specifies CASSRSAGSQETQYF. Together with reference TRBV7-3 and TRBJ2-5, the CDR3 gives the full variable domain: GAGVSQTPSNKVTEKGKYVELRCDPISGHTALYWYRQSLGQGPEFLIYFQGTGAADDSGLPNDRFFAVRPEGSVSTLKIQRTERGDSAVYLCASSRSAGSQETQYFGPGTRLLVL.

The chain carries TRBV5-1 and TRBJ2-5; D is possibly TRBD2 (6 bases). Between the trimmed V and J ends, which lost 1 base and 4 bases, there was a span of 14 bases. Germline V gene lookup returns CDR1 SGHRS and CDR2 YFSETQ. The CDR3 contains 15 residues. CDR3 sequence: CASSLYGGAGETQYF. Here the CDR3 DNA reads TGCGCCAGCAGCTTGTACGGGGGAGCAGGAGAGACCCAGTACTTC.

The V gene is TRBV6-6, the J gene TRBJ2-7; D may match TRBD1 or TRBD2 (5 bases each). The CDR3 totals 11 residues. V lost 2 bases and J 6 bases, leaving 5 bases between the germline ends. Germline CDR1 is MNHNY and CDR2 is SVGAGI (reference sequence). The CDR3 DNA reads as TGTGCCAGCAGTTACGGGGGCGAGCAGTACTTC. Translating it yields CASSYGGEQYF.

This clonotype was detected only a few times. This chain links TRBV5-1 with TRBJ1-1; D may be TRBD1 (6 bases). Trimming cost V 1 base and J 3 bases, with 10 bases left between them. Germline lookup yields CDR1 SGHRS and CDR2 YFSETQ. The CDR3 has 14 residues. The DNA for the CDR3 is TGCGCCAGCAGCTTGACAGGGTGGGACACTGAAGCTTTCTTT. It is translated as CASSLTGWDTEAFF. The whole variable domain, filled in from reference TRBV5-1 and TRBJ1-1, reads KAGVTQTPRYLIKTRGQQVTLSCSPISGHRSVSWYQQTPGQGLQFLFEYFSETQRNKGNFPGRFSGRQFSNSRSEMNVSTLELGDSALYLCASSLTGWDTEAFFGQGTRLTVV.

This clonotype was seen many times. V and J are TRBV12-3 or TRBV12-4 and TRBJ1-2; D is uncertain. Between the trimmed V and J ends, which lost 3 bases and 3 bases, there was a span of 8 bases. The CDR3 loop spans 13 amino acids. The CDR3 spells CASSLRGDYGYTF. CDR3 in DNA: TGTGCCAGCAGTTTGCGGGGTGACTATGGCTACACCTTC.

This clonotype was counted a few times. The chain recombines TRBV7-2 with TRBJ1-5; D not certain. Germline V lookup: CDR1 SGHTA, CDR2 FQGNSA. The CDR3 covers 14 residues. V shed 5 bases and J shed 1 base, with 9 bases lying between them. The CDR3 loop is CASSPTRSNQPQHF. CDR3 DNA sequence: TGTGCCAGCAGCCCAACCCGGAGCAATCAGCCCCAGCATTTT.

This clonotype was observed a handful of times. A clone one base away is much larger, so this may be a read error. J is TRBJ2-2 and V is TRBV5-1, with D uncertain. The V gene's germline CDR1 is SGHRS and CDR2 YFSETQ. The CDR3 has 13 residues. V lost 0 bases, J lost 4 bases, and 4 bases lay in between. In DNA form, the CDR3 reads TGCGCCAGCAGCTTGGACCCCACCGGGGAGCTGTTTTTT. Protein: CASSLDPTGELFF.